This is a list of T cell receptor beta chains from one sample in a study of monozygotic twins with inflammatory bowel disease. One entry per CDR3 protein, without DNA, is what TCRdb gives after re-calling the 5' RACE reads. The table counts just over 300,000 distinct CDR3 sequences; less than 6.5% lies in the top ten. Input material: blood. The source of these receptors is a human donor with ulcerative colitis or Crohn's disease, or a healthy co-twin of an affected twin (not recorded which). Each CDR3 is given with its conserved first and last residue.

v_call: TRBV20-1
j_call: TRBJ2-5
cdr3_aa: CSAREVRGVQETQYF

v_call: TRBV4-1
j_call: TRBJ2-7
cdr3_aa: CASSQGGTRTYEQYF

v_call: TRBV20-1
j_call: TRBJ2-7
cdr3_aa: CSAERVVAYEQYF

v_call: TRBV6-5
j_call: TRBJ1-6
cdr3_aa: CASSYGSLRLSGALHF

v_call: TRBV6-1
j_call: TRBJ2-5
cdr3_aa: CASTIEGLGGKTQYF

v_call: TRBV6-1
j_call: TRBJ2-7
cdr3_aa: CASREGTIFEQYF

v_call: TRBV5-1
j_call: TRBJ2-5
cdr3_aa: CASSLEGLEKETQYF

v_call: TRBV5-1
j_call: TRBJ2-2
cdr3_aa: CASSLVVPPGELFF

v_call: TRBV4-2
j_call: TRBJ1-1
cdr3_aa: CASSQAHRFDTEAFF

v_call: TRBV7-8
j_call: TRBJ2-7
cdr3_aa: CASSLGATTTYEQYF

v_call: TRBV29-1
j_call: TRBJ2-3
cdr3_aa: CSVGASGSTDTQYF

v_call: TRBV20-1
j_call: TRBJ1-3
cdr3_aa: CSARGPIRVYSGNTIYF

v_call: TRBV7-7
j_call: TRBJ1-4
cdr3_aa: CANRRAEENEKLFF

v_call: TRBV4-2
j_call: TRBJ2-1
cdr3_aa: CASSQTPSGTSSNEQFF

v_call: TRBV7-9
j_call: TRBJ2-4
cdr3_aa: CPSSPRLGAKNIQYF